A selection of T cell receptor beta chains follows, all from one sample in a study of blood T cells in healthy people across ages. TCRdb analysed the 5' RACE reads with MiXCR anew, one entry per CDR3 protein. The table shows 800,000 or so distinct CDR3 sequences, with roughly 60% occurring only once. Sequencing was done on a sample of blood. These receptors came from a man younger than 45 in good health. CDR3s include the opening cysteine and the closing phenylalanine or tryptophan. A D gene is named only where the DNA matches it firmly. For some rows the clone size is stated as once, few or many, or as a class when expanded; others skip it.

clone size: many; J gene: TRBJ2-1; D gene: .; V gene: TRBV12-3/TRBV12-4; CDR3 DNA: TGTGCCAGCAGTTTTAGTGTGATTAATGAGCAGTTCTTC; CDR3 protein: CASSFSVINEQFF
clone size: .; J gene: TRBJ1-4; D gene: .; V gene: TRBV6-5; CDR3 DNA: TGTGCCAGCAGTTACTCGAGATATTTGGGGGTTAATGAAAAACTGTTTTTT; CDR3 protein: CASSYSRYLGVNEKLFF
clone size: .; J gene: TRBJ1-6; D gene: .; V gene: TRBV6-5; CDR3 DNA: TGTGCCAGCACCGACGCACTTAATTCACCCCTCCACTTT; CDR3 protein: CASTDALNSPLHF
clone size: few; J gene: TRBJ2-3; D gene: .; V gene: TRBV29-1; CDR3 DNA: TGCAGCGTTGAAGATCAAGGGTTCGCCACAGATACGCAGTATTTT; CDR3 protein: CSVEDQGFATDTQYF
clone size: once; J gene: TRBJ2-1; D gene: .; V gene: TRBV6-5; CDR3 DNA: TGTGCCAGCAGTCCCTCGATGGAGACCCAGTTCTTC; CDR3 protein: CASSPSMETQFF
clone size: .; J gene: TRBJ1-6; D gene: .; V gene: TRBV3-1; CDR3 DNA: TGTGCCAGCAGCCAACAAAGGGTCAGCTATAATTCACCCCTCCACTTT; CDR3 protein: CASSQQRVSYNSPLHF
clone size: few; J gene: TRBJ2-3; D gene: .; V gene: TRBV5-1; CDR3 DNA: TGCGCCAGCAAGCTCGGGACACCTAGCACAGATACGCAGTATTTT; CDR3 protein: CASKLGTPSTDTQYF
clone size: .; J gene: TRBJ1-2; D gene: TRBD1; V gene: TRBV7-2; CDR3 DNA: TGTGCCAGCAGCTTAGGATGGGACAGGGGATTCGGCTACACCTTC; CDR3 protein: CASSLGWDRGFGYTF
clone size: .; J gene: TRBJ2-5; D gene: .; V gene: TRBV11-2; CDR3 DNA: TGTGCCAGCAGGGCCCCGGGGGAGAGGTTTTCAAAGACCCAGTACTTC; CDR3 protein: CASRAPGERFSKTQYF
clone size: few; J gene: TRBJ2-2; D gene: .; V gene: TRBV6-2/TRBV6-3; CDR3 DNA: TGTGCCAGCAGACAGGGTGTTCACACCGGGGAGCTGTTTTTT; CDR3 protein: CASRQGVHTGELFF
clone size: .; J gene: TRBJ2-2; D gene: .; V gene: TRBV14; CDR3 DNA: TGTGCCAGCAGCCAAGATAATATGCCTAGCACCGGGGAGCTGTTTTTT; CDR3 protein: CASSQDNMPSTGELFF
clone size: .; J gene: TRBJ2-7; D gene: .; V gene: TRBV3-1; CDR3 DNA: TGTGCCAGCAGAGCAGGGGAGTATCTAGGCGAGCAGTACTTC; CDR3 protein: CASRAGEYLGEQYF
clone size: .; J gene: TRBJ2-1; D gene: TRBD1; V gene: TRBV4-2; CDR3 DNA: TGTGCCAGCAGCCAAGATAGGCAGGGGGCTGGCAATGAGCAGTTCTTC; CDR3 protein: CASSQDRQGAGNEQFF
clone size: .; J gene: TRBJ2-3; D gene: .; V gene: TRBV20-1; CDR3 DNA: TGCAGTGCGTGGGGGGCCCAGGGCGCAGATACGCAGTATTTT; CDR3 protein: CSAWGAQGADTQYF
clone size: .; J gene: TRBJ2-3; D gene: .; V gene: TRBV12-3/TRBV12-4; CDR3 DNA: TGTGCCAGCAGAGTCGGCCCAGATGCGCAGTATTTT; CDR3 protein: CASRVGPDAQYF
clone size: .; J gene: TRBJ2-5; D gene: .; V gene: TRBV7-2; CDR3 DNA: TGTGCCAGCAGCTTAGCTGGGGGGGGCCTACAAGAGACCCAGTACTTC; CDR3 protein: CASSLAGGGLQETQYF
clone size: .; J gene: TRBJ2-1; D gene: TRBD2; V gene: TRBV4-2; CDR3 DNA: TGTGCCAGCAGCCAAGATCGGGGGACTAAGTCCAATGAGCAGTTCTTC; CDR3 protein: CASSQDRGTKSNEQFF
clone size: many; J gene: TRBJ2-6; D gene: .; V gene: TRBV18; CDR3 DNA: TGTGCCAGCTCACAACCTGGGGCCAACGTCCTGACTTTC; CDR3 protein: CASSQPGANVLTF
clone size: once; J gene: TRBJ2-7; D gene: .; V gene: TRBV7-2; CDR3 DNA: TGTGCCAGCAGCCGGATTCCCGTCTACGAGCAGTACTTC; CDR3 protein: CASSRIPVYEQYF
clone size: many; J gene: TRBJ2-3; D gene: TRBD2; V gene: TRBV6-8; CDR3 DNA: TGTGCCAGCAGTCCTCTAGCGGGGGGGCCCGAAGATACGCAGTATTTT; CDR3 protein: CASSPLAGGPEDTQYF
clone size: few; J gene: TRBJ2-5; D gene: .; V gene: TRBV29-1; CDR3 DNA: TGCAGCGTTGATCTTAGCAGGTACCAAGAGACCCAGTACTTC; CDR3 protein: CSVDLSRYQETQYF
clone size: .; J gene: TRBJ2-7; D gene: TRBD1; V gene: TRBV7-2; CDR3 DNA: TGTGCCAGCAGAGGGACAGGGTTCGCCTACGAGCAGTACTTC; CDR3 protein: CASRGTGFAYEQYF
clone size: .; J gene: TRBJ2-7; D gene: .; V gene: TRBV12-3/TRBV12-4; CDR3 DNA: TGTGCCAGCAGTTTAATGGGACATAGCTCCTACGAGCAGTACTTC; CDR3 protein: CASSLMGHSSYEQYF
clone size: once; J gene: TRBJ1-1; D gene: .; V gene: TRBV25-1; CDR3 DNA: TGTGCCAGCAGTGAATACGGTCGGAAGAACACTGAAGCTTTCTTT; CDR3 protein: CASSEYGRKNTEAFF
clone size: .; J gene: TRBJ1-5; D gene: .; V gene: TRBV7-2; CDR3 DNA: TGTGCCAGCAGCGCCTCCATAGGGGTTTTTCAGCCCCAGCATTTT; CDR3 protein: CASSASIGVFQPQHF
clone size: few; J gene: TRBJ1-2; D gene: .; V gene: TRBV6-2/TRBV6-3; CDR3 DNA: TGTGCCAGCAGGGCGGCAGCCTTCCGCTATGGCTACACCTTC; CDR3 protein: CASRAAAFRYGYTF
clone size: .; J gene: TRBJ2-3; D gene: .; V gene: TRBV29-1; CDR3 DNA: TGCAGCGTTGGGGGCGACGGACCTAGGCCAGGTAGGACGCAGTATTTT; CDR3 protein: CSVGGDGPRPGRTQYF
clone size: few; J gene: TRBJ2-4; D gene: .; V gene: TRBV2; CDR3 DNA: TGTGCCAGCAGCCTCGGGGGGCGTTCGAACATTCAGTACTTC; CDR3 protein: CASSLGGRSNIQYF
clone size: .; J gene: TRBJ2-3; D gene: .; V gene: TRBV20-1; CDR3 DNA: TGCAGTGCTAGCGCCGTCCCAGATACGCAGTATTTT; CDR3 protein: CSASAVPDTQYF
clone size: .; J gene: TRBJ1-2; D gene: TRBD1; V gene: TRBV20-1; CDR3 DNA: TGCAGTGCTCCCATGGACAGGGACTATGGCTACACCTTC; CDR3 protein: CSAPMDRDYGYTF
clone size: .; J gene: TRBJ1-1; D gene: .; V gene: TRBV5-5; CDR3 DNA: TGTGCCAGCAGCTTTGGCTGGGGTAGGGTCACTGAAGCTTTCTTT; CDR3 protein: CASSFGWGRVTEAFF
clone size: few; J gene: TRBJ2-7; D gene: .; V gene: TRBV10-3; CDR3 DNA: TGTGCCATCAGTGAGGGGCCGGGGAGCTCCTACGAGCAGTACTTC; CDR3 protein: CAISEGPGSSYEQYF
clone size: few; J gene: TRBJ1-5; D gene: TRBD1; V gene: TRBV18; CDR3 DNA: TGTGCCAGCTCACCTACAGGGGACGGCAATCAGCCCCAGCATTTT; CDR3 protein: CASSPTGDGNQPQHF
clone size: .; J gene: TRBJ1-4; D gene: TRBD1; V gene: TRBV12-3/TRBV12-4; CDR3 DNA: TGTGCCAGCAGGTTGACAGGGGGCACGGAAAAACTGTTTTTT; CDR3 protein: CASRLTGGTEKLFF
clone size: .; J gene: TRBJ2-1; D gene: .; V gene: TRBV6-2/TRBV6-3; CDR3 DNA: TGTGCCAGCAGTTACAGTCCGGGCCTCAATGAGCAGTTCTTC; CDR3 protein: CASSYSPGLNEQFF
clone size: .; J gene: TRBJ2-7; D gene: .; V gene: TRBV6-5; CDR3 DNA: TGTGCCAGCAGTTACGGTTACAGTTACGAGCAGTACTTC; CDR3 protein: CASSYGYSYEQYF
clone size: once; J gene: TRBJ2-5; D gene: .; V gene: TRBV24-1; CDR3 DNA: TGTGCCACCAGTGGGGTGGGTGCGGGGTACCAAGAGACCCAGTACTTC; CDR3 protein: CATSGVGAGYQETQYF
clone size: .; J gene: TRBJ2-1; D gene: TRBD2; V gene: TRBV7-3; CDR3 DNA: TGTGCCAGCAGCTTACTAGCGGGGGGGCACGGCAATGAGCAGTTCTTC; CDR3 protein: CASSLLAGGHGNEQFF
clone size: .; J gene: TRBJ1-1; D gene: .; V gene: TRBV4-2; CDR3 DNA: TGTGCCAGCAGCCAAGAGGTACAACCGAACACTGAAGCTTTCTTT; CDR3 protein: CASSQEVQPNTEAFF
clone size: .; J gene: TRBJ2-1; D gene: TRBD1; V gene: TRBV4-3; CDR3 DNA: TGCGCCAGCAGCCAAGACGACCGGGACAGCCACAATGAGCAGTTCTTC; CDR3 protein: CASSQDDRDSHNEQFF
clone size: .; J gene: TRBJ2-7; D gene: TRBD1; V gene: TRBV7-9; CDR3 DNA: TGTGCCAGCAGCTCCCGGGACAGTGTCAGGCACGAGCAGTACTTC; CDR3 protein: CASSSRDSVRHEQYF
clone size: .; J gene: TRBJ2-5; D gene: .; V gene: TRBV29-1; CDR3 DNA: TGCAGCGTTGAGTTACAGGGGGGGGTAGAGACCCAGTACTTC; CDR3 protein: CSVELQGGVETQYF
clone size: .; J gene: TRBJ2-1; D gene: .; V gene: TRBV21-1; CDR3 DNA: TGTGCCAGCAGCAAGACGCCGGACAGGGGTTACAATGAGCAGTTCTTC; CDR3 protein: CASSKTPDRGYNEQFF
clone size: .; J gene: TRBJ1-2; D gene: .; V gene: TRBV6-5; CDR3 DNA: TGTGCCAACTTCGCGTTAGCTAACTATGGCTACACCTTC; CDR3 protein: CANFALANYGYTF
clone size: .; J gene: TRBJ1-1; D gene: .; V gene: TRBV25-1; CDR3 DNA: TGTGCCTGCAGTTATATGAACACTGAAGCTTTCTTT; CDR3 protein: CACSYMNTEAFF
clone size: .; J gene: TRBJ2-7; D gene: .; V gene: TRBV7-7; CDR3 DNA: TGTGCCAGCAGCTTAACAGTGTACTCCTACGAGCAGTACTTC; CDR3 protein: CASSLTVYSYEQYF
clone size: once; J gene: TRBJ1-2; D gene: .; V gene: TRBV10-3; CDR3 DNA: TGTGCCGCCGAGGGGCAGGGCATTACAGGCTATGGCTACACCTTC; CDR3 protein: CAAEGQGITGYGYTF
clone size: .; J gene: TRBJ2-7; D gene: TRBD2; V gene: TRBV5-1; CDR3 DNA: TGCGCCAGCAAACCTCTAGCGGGGGTGTACGAGCAGTACTTC; CDR3 protein: CASKPLAGVYEQYF
clone size: few; J gene: TRBJ2-7; D gene: .; V gene: TRBV4-2; CDR3 DNA: TGTGCCAGCAGCCAAATCCCTCCTTACGAGCAGTACTTC; CDR3 protein: CASSQIPPYEQYF
clone size: .; J gene: TRBJ2-7; D gene: TRBD2; V gene: TRBV7-9; CDR3 DNA: TGTGCCAGCAGCCCGTCCACCGGGACTAGATTGCGAGAGCGGTACTTC; CDR3 protein: CASSPSTGTRLRERYF
clone size: .; J gene: TRBJ1-6; D gene: .; V gene: TRBV6-5; CDR3 DNA: TGTGCCAGCAGTTACATTGGGAATAATAATTCACCCCTCCACTTT; CDR3 protein: CASSYIGNNNSPLHF
clone size: .; J gene: TRBJ2-7; D gene: .; V gene: TRBV7-9; CDR3 DNA: TGTGCCAGCAGCTGGGCCAACCCGGGCCTTACCTACGAGCAGTACTTC; CDR3 protein: CASSWANPGLTYEQYF